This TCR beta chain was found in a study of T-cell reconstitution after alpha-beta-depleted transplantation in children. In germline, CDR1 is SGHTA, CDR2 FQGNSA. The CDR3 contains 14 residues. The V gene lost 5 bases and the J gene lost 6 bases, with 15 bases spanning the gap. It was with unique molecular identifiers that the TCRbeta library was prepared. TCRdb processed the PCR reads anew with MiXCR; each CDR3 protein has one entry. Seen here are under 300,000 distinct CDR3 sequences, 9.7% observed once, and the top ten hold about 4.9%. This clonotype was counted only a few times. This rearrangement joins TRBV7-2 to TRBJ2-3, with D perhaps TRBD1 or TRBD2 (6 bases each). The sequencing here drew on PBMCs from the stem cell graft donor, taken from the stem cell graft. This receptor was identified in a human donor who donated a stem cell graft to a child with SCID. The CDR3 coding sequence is TGTGCCAGCAGCACCCGGCAGGGGAGGGATACGCAGTATTTT. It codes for CASSTRQGRDTQYF.